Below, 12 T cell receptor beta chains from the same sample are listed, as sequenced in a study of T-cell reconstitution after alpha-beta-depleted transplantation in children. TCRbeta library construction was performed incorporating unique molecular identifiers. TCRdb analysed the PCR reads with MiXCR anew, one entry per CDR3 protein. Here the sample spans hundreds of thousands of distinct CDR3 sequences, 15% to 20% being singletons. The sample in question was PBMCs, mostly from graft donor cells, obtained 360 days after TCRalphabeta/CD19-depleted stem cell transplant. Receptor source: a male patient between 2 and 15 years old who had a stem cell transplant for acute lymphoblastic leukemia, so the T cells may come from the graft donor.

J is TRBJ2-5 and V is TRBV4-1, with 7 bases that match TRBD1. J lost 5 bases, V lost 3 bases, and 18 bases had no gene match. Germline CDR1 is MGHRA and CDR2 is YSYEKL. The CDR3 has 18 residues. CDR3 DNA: TGCGCCAGCAGCCATCCTCTTTCTCCCAGGGGGAGTAGGGAGACCCAGTACTTC. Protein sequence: CASSHPLSPRGSRETQYF.

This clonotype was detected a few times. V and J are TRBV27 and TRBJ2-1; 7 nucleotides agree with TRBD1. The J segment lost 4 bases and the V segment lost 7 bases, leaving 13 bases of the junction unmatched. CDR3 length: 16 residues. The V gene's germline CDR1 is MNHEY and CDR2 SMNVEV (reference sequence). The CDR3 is CASTHYTGQPYNEQFF. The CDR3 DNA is TGTGCCAGCACCCACTACACGGGACAGCCTTACAATGAGCAGTTCTTC.

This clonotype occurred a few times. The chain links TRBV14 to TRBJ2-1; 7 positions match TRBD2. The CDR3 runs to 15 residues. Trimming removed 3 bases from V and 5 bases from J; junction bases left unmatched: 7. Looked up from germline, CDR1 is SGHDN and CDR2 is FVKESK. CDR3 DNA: TGTGCCAGCAGCCAGCTAGCGGCCGGGCACAATGAGCAGTTCTTC. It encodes CASSQLAAGHNEQFF.

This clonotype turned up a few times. This chain's CDR3 is CASSLRFAEEGYTF. The CDR3 nucleotides read TGTGCCAGCAGCCTCAGGTTCGCTGAGGAAGGCTACACCTTC. The V gene is TRBV4-2, the J gene TRBJ1-2; no reliable D call. Deletions cut 4 bases from V and 8 bases from J, with 17 bases between. The germline V gene encodes CDR1 LGHNA and CDR2 YNFKEQ. This CDR3 comprises 14 residues.

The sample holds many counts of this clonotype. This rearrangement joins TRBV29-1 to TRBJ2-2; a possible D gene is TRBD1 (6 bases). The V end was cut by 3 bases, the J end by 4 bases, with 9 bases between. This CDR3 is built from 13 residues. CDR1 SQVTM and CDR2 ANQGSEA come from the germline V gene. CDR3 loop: CSVDRGGTGELFF. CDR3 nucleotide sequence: TGCAGCGTTGACAGGGGCGGCACCGGGGAGCTGTTTTTT.

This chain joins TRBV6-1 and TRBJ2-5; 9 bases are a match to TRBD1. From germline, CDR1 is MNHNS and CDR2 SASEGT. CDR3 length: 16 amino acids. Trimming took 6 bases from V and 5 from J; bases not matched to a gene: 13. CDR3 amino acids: CASRPFSTGTGETQYF. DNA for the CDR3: TGTGCCAGCAGGCCGTTTTCAACCGGGACAGGGGAGACCCAGTACTTC.

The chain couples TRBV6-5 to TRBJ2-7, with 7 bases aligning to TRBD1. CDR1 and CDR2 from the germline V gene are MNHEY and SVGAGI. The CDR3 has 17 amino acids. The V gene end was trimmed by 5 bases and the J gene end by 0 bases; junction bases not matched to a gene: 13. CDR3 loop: CASSHTRQGFTSYEQYF. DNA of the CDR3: TGTGCCAGCAGTCACACTCGACAGGGATTCACCTCCTACGAGCAGTACTTC.

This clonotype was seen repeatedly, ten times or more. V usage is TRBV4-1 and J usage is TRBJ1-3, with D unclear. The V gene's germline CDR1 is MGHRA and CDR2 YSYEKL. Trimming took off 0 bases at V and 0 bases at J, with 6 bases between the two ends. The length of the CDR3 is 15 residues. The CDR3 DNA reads TGCGCCAGCAGCCAAGATGACTTCTCTGGAAACACCATATATTTT. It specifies CASSQDDFSGNTIYF.

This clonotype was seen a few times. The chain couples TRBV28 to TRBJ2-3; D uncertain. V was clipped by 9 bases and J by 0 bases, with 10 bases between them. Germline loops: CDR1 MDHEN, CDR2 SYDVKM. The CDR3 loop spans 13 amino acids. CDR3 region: CASTAASTDTQYF. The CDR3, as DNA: TGTGCCAGTACGGCCGCAAGCACAGATACGCAGTATTTT. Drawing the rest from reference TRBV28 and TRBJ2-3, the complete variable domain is DVKVTQSSRYLVKRTGEKVFLECVQDMDHENMFWYRQDPGLGLRLIYFSYDVKMKEKGDIPEGYSVSREKKERFSLILESASTNQTSMYLCASTAASTDTQYFGPGTRLTVL.

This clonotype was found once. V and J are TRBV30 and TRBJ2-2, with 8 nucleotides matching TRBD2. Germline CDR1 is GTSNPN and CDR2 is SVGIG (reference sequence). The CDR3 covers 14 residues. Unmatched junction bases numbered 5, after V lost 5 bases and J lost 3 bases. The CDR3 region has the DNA TGTGCCTGGGCCGGGACTAGATACACCGGGGAGCTGTTTTTT. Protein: CAWAGTRYTGELFF.

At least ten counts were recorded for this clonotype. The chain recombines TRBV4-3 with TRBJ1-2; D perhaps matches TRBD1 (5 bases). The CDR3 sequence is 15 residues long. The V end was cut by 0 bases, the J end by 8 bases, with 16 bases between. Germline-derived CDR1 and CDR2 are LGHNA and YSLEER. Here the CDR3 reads CASSQEPHRTSGYTF. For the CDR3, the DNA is TGCGCCAGCAGCCAAGAACCCCATCGGACATCAGGCTACACCTTC.

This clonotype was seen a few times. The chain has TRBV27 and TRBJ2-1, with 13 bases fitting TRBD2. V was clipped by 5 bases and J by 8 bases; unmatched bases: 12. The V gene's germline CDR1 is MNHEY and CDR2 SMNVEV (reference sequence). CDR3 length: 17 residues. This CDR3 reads CASSDHQLAGGPDEQFF. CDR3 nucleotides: TGTGCCAGCAGTGACCACCAACTAGCGGGAGGGCCGGATGAGCAGTTCTTC.